The source of this T cell receptor (beta chain) is a study of identical twins. One entry per CDR3 protein results from TCRdb running MiXCR on the 5' RACE reads. The sample records 500,000 or so distinct CDR3 sequences, around 20% being singletons. These data also formed part of another study, on T cells expressing NK-cell markers.

The receptor comes from a woman aged 18 to 35 in good health. Sequences were obtained from CD4+ T cells sorted from blood.

The CDR3 region is CSALDVGGRVIYSYNEQFF. CDR3 nucleotide sequence: TGCAGTGCCTTAGACGTTGGCGGGAGGGTGATTTACTCCTACAATGAGCAGTTCTTC. V usage is TRBV20-1 and J usage is TRBJ2-1; 9 positions match TRBD2. The CDR3 sequence is 19 residues long. The trim removed 6 bases at V and 0 bases at J, leaving 18 bases unmatched. Germline V gives CDR1 DFQATT, CDR2 SNEGSKA (reference sequence).